Presented here are 7 T cell receptor beta chains from one specimen sequenced in a study of blood T cell repertoires in COVID-19. Produced via immunoSEQ multiplex PCR; TCRdb's table is partial and in-frame only. The repertoire holds around 100,000 clones, with roughly 80% as singletons. Sequences were obtained from peripheral blood. Source of these receptors: a human donor in a cohort sampled during active COVID-19.

The chain joins TRBV15 to TRBJ1-4; tentatively, D is TRBD1 (5 bases). V was clipped by 0 bases and J by 8 bases, with 13 bases between them. The CDR3 has 15 residues. The germline CDR1 and CDR2 sequences are LNHNV and YYDKDF (reference sequence). For the CDR3, the DNA is TGTGCCACCAGCAGAGATCGGGCGCGGGGGGAAAAACTGTTTTTT. Its translation: CATSRDRARGEKLFF.

The gene calls are TRBV28 and TRBJ1-1; a weak D match, TRBD1 (5 bases). V was clipped by 2 bases and J by 4 bases, with 11 bases between them. This CDR3 contains 14 residues. Germline V CDR1 and CDR2: MDHEN, SYDVKM. Written as DNA, the CDR3 is TGTGCCAGCAGTTTAAGGGGTGTAGGCACTGAAGCTTTCTTT. It codes for CASSLRGVGTEAFF. Supplemented by reference TRBV28 and TRBJ1-1, the full variable domain reads DVKVTQSSRYLVKRTGEKVFLECVQDMDHENMFWYRQDPGLGLRLIYFSYDVKMKEKGDIPEGYSVSREKKERFSLILESASTNQTSMYLCASSLRGVGTEAFFGQGTRLTVV.

J is TRBJ2-3 and V is TRBV5-4; 10 nucleotides match TRBD2. The CDR3 consists of 15 residues. V gave up 3 bases and J gave up 1 base; unmatched junction bases: 2. The germline gives CDR1 SGHNT, CDR2 YYREEE (reference sequence). The CDR3 is CASSSGTSGTDTQYF. In DNA, the CDR3 is TGTGCCAGCAGCTCGGGGACTAGCGGCACAGATACGCAGTATTTT.

This chain's CDR3 is CASSPPQGNTGELFF. In nucleotides, the CDR3 is TGTGCCAGCTCACCTCCACAGGGCAACACCGGGGAGCTGTTTTTT. This chain uses TRBV18 with TRBJ2-2, with D tentatively TRBD1 (6 bases). The germline CDR1 and CDR2 sequences are KGHSH and LQKENI. The germline V and J ends were trimmed by 3 bases and 2 bases, with 10 bases remaining between them. CDR3 size: 15 residues.

The CDR3 sequence is CASSYAPGSGGQETQYF. DNA of the CDR3: TGTGCCAGCAGTTACGCCCCGGGGAGCGGGGGCCAAGAGACCCAGTACTTC. The J gene is TRBJ2-5, the V gene TRBV6-2 or TRBV6-3; TRBD2 agrees at 8 bases. CDR3 length: 17 residues. Germline V gene lookup returns CDR1 MNHEY and CDR2 SVGEGT. V gave up 2 bases and J gave up 1 base; unmatched junction bases: 9.

This chain joins TRBV5-4 and TRBJ2-7; TRBD2 matches at 14 bases. V lost 4 bases to trimming and J lost 4 bases; unmatched junction nucleotides: 10. This CDR3 comprises 17 residues. Germline values: CDR1 SGHNT, CDR2 YYREEE (reference sequence). CDR3 sequence reads: CASSLRLAGGPRYEQYF. The CDR3 DNA sequence: TGTGCCAGCAGCCTAAGACTAGCGGGGGGGCCGAGGTACGAGCAGTACTTC.

V is TRBV2 and J is TRBJ1-1; 11 bases fit TRBD1. Germline-derived CDR1 and CDR2 are SNHLY and FYNNEI. J gave up 2 bases and V 4 bases, and 3 bases lay outside the gene matches. The CDR3 runs 15 residues. This CDR3 is CASSGDRGGNTEAFF. In nucleotides, the CDR3 is TGTGCCAGCAGTGGGGACAGGGGGGGAAACACTGAAGCTTTCTTT.